This T cell receptor beta chain was recovered during a study of T-cell reconstitution after alpha-beta-depleted transplantation in children. A library of TCRbeta sequences, prepared with unique molecular identifiers, was generated. TCRdb called the PCR reads again in MiXCR, with one record for every CDR3 protein. The sample lists about 540,000 distinct CDR3 sequences, roughly 18% occurring once. This sample comprised PBMCs from the stem cell graft donor, obtained from the stem cell graft. The TCR originated in a human donor who donated a stem cell graft to a child with acute lymphoblastic leukemia.

The CDR3 bases are TGTGCCAGCCTGACAGGGGCAAACACTGAAGCTTTCTTT. Translating it yields CASLTGANTEAFF. This rearrangement joins TRBV27 to TRBJ1-1; TRBD1 matches 8 bases. This CDR3 is 13 amino acids long. The V gene's germline CDR1 is MNHEY and CDR2 SMNVEV (reference sequence). Trimming at V came to 8 bases and at J to 2 bases, leaving 4 bases not matched to a gene.